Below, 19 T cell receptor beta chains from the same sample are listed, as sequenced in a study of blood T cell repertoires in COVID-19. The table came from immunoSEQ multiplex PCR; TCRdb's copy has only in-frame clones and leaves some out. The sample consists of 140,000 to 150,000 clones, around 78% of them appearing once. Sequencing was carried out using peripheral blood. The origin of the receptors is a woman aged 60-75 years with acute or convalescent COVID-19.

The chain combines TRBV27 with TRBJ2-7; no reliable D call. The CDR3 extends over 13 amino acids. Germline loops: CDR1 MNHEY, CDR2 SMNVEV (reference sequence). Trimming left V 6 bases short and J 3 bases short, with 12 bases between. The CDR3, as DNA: TGTGCCAGCAGCTTAGGGCCCTTCTACGAGCAGTACTTC. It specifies CASSLGPFYEQYF.

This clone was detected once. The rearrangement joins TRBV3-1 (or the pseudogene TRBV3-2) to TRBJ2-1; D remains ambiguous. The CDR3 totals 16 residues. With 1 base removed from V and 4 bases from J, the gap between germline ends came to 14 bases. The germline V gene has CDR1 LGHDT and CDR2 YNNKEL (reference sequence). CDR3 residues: CASSQGAFSSYNEQFF. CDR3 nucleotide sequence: TGTGCCAGCAGCCAAGGGGCGTTCTCGAGTTACAATGAGCAGTTCTTC.

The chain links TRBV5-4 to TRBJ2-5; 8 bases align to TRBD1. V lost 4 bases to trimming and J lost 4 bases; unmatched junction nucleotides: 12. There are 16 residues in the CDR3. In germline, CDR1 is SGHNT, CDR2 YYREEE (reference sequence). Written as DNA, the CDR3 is TGTGCCAGCAGCCCCTATCGGGCAGGGGGCGGAGAGACCCAGTACTTC. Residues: CASSPYRAGGGETQYF. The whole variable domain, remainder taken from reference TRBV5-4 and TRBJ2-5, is ETGVTQSPTHLIKTRGQQVTLRCSSQSGHNTVSWYQQALGQGPQFIFQYYREEENGRGNFPPRFSGLQFPNYSSELNVNALELDDSALYLCASSPYRAGGGETQYFGPGTRLLVL.

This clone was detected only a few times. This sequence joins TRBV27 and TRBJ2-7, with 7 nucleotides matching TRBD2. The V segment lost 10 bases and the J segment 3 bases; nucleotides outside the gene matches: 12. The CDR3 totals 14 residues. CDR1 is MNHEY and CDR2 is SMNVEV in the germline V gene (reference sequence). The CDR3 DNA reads TGTGCCACCTCGGAGAGGGGAGGGATCTACGAGCAGTACTTC. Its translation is CATSERGGIYEQYF.

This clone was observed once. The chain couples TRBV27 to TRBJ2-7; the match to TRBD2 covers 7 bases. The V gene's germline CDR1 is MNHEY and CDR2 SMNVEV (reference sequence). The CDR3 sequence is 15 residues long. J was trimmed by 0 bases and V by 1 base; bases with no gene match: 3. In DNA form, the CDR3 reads TGTGCCAGCAGTTTATATGGCGGGAGCTCCTACGAGCAGTACTTC. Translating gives CASSLYGGSSYEQYF.

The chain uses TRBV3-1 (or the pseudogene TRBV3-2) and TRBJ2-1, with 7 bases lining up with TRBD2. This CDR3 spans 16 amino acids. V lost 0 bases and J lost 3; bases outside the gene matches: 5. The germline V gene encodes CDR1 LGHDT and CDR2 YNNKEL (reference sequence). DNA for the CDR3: TGTGCCAGCAGCCAAGAGCCTAGCGGATACTACAATGAGCAGTTCTTC. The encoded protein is CASSQEPSGYYNEQFF.

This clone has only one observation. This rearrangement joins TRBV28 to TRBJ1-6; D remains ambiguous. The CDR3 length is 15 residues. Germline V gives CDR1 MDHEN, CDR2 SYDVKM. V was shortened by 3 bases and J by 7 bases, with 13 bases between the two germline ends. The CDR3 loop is CASSLQVAMNSPLHF. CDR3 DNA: TGTGCCAGCAGTTTGCAGGTCGCCATGAATTCACCCCTCCACTTT.

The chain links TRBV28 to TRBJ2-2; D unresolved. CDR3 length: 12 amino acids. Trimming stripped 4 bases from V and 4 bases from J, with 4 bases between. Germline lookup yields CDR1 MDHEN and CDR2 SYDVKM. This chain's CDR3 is CASSSSTGELFF. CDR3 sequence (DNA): TGTGCCAGCAGTTCATCCACCGGGGAGCTGTTTTTT. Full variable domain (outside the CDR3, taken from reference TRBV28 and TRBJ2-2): DVKVTQSSRYLVKRTGEKVFLECVQDMDHENMFWYRQDPGLGLRLIYFSYDVKMKEKGDIPEGYSVSREKKERFSLILESASTNQTSMYLCASSSSTGELFFGEGSRLTVL.

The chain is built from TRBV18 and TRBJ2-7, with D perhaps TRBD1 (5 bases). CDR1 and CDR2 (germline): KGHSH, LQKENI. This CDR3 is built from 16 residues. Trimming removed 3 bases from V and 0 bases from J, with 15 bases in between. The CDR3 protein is CASSPKTRVRSYEQYF. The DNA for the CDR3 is TGTGCCAGCTCACCCAAGACCAGGGTGCGCTCCTACGAGCAGTACTTC. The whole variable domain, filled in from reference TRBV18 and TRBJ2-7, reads NAGVMQNPRHLVRRRGQEARLRCSPMKGHSHVYWYRQLPEEGLKFMVYLQKENIIDESGMPKERFSAEFPKEGPSILRIQQVVRGDSAAYFCASSPKTRVRSYEQYFGPGTRLTVT.

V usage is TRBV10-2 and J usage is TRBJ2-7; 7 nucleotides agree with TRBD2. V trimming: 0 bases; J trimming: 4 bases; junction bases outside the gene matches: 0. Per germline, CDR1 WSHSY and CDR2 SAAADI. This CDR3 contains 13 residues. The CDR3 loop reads CASSESGGYEQYF. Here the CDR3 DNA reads TGCGCCAGCAGTGAGTCGGGGGGGTACGAGCAGTACTTC.

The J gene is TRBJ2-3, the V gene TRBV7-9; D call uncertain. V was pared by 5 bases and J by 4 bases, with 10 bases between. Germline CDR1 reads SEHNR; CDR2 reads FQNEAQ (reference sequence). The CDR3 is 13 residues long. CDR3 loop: CASSLRLPDTQYF. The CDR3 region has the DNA TGTGCCAGCAGCCTACGACTTCCAGATACGCAGTATTTT.

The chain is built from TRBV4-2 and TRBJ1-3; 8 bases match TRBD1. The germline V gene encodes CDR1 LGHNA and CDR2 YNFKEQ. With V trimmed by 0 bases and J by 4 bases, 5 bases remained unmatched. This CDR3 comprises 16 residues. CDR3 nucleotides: TGTGCCAGCAGCCAAGAGGGACAGGTCTCAGGAAACACCATATATTTT. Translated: CASSQEGQVSGNTIYF.

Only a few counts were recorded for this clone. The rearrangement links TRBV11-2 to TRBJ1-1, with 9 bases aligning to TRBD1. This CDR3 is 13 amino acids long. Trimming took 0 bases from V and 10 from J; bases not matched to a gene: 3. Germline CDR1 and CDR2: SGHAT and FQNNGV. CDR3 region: CASSLERTGAAFF. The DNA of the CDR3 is TGTGCCAGCAGCTTAGAGAGGACAGGGGCAGCTTTCTTT.

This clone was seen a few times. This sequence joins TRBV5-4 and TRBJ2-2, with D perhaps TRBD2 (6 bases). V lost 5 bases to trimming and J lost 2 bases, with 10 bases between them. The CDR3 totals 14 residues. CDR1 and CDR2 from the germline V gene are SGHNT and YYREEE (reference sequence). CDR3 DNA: TGTGCCAGCAGATCCGGACTAAACACCGGGGAGCTGTTTTTT. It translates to CASRSGLNTGELFF. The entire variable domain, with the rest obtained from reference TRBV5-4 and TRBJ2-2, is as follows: ETGVTQSPTHLIKTRGQQVTLRCSSQSGHNTVSWYQQALGQGPQFIFQYYREEENGRGNFPPRFSGLQFPNYSSELNVNALELDDSALYLCASRSGLNTGELFFGEGSRLTVL.

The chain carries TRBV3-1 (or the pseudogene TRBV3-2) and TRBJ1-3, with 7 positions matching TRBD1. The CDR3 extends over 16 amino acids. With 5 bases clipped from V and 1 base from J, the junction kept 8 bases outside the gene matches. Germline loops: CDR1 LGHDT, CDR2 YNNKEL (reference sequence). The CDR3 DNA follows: TGTGCCAGCAGCGCCGGGGCAGGGGGATCTGGAAACACCATATATTTT. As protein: CASSAGAGGSGNTIYF.

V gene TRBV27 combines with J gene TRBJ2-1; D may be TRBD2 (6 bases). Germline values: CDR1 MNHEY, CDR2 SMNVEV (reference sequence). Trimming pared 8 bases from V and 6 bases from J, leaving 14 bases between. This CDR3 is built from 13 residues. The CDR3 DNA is TGTGCCAGCGGGACTCCACCACGCAATGAGCAGTTCTTC. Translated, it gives CASGTPPRNEQFF.

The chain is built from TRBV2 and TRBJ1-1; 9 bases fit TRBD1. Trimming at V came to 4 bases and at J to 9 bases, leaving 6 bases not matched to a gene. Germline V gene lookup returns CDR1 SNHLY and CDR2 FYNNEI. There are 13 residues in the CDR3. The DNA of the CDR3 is TGTGCCAGCAGTGGGGGACAGGGAATGAAAGCTTTCTTT. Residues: CASSGGQGMKAFF.

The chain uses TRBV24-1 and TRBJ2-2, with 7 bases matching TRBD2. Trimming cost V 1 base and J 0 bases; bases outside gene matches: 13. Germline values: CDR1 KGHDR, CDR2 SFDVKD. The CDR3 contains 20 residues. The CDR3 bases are TGTGCCACCAGTGATTTTCCGCCTAGCGGACTTCGCGCGAACACCGGGGAGCTGTTTTTT. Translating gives CATSDFPPSGLRANTGELFF.

Written as DNA, the CDR3 is TGTGCCAGCAGCCGCTTGGGGGCCAACAGGTCCACAGATACGCAGTATTTT. It encodes CASSRLGANRSTDTQYF. The chain has TRBV5-6 and TRBJ2-3, with D possibly matching TRBD1 (6 bases). The CDR3 totals 17 residues. Germline-derived CDR1 and CDR2 are SGHDT and YYEEEE. V lost 4 bases and J 2 bases, leaving 20 bases between the germline ends.